This TCR beta chain was observed in a study of identifying expanded T cells in peripheral blood. V was cut by 5 bases and J by 0 bases, with 14 bases left in between. The CDR3 has 17 residues. Germline V lookup: CDR1 MNHEY, CDR2 SMNVEV (reference sequence). Clones were read by immunoSEQ multiplex PCR, and TCRdb kept only the in-frame ones, dropping some. The repertoire holds nearly 60,000 clones, with roughly nine tenths as singletons. The sequence was obtained from a person aged 18-70 years in good health. This chain links TRBV27 with TRBJ2-6; weak D call: TRBD2 (5 bases). Sequences were obtained from blood. As DNA, the CDR3 is TGTGCCAGCAGTCTACGGGATGGCATCTCTGGGGCCAACGTCCTGACTTTC. This gives the protein CASSLRDGISGANVLTF.